The clone carrying this T cell receptor (beta chain) showed up many times. Its cognate antigen is unknown. Germline V lookup: CDR1 SNHLY, CDR2 FYNNEI. The CDR3 is 14 amino acids. After removal of 8 bases from V and 7 bases from J, the junction contained 9 bases not matched to a gene. Individual cDNA molecules received unique molecular identifiers during library preparation. One entry per CDR3 protein results from TCRdb running MiXCR on the 5' RACE reads. The sample holds 100,000 to 130,000 distinct CDR3 sequences, roughly 10% seen once. The data were obtained in a study of early T cells in non-severe SARS-CoV-2 infection. Study background: Chains stayed unpaired after sequencing of bulk RNA from unsorted whole blood.

Study-level results: VDJdb matching favored anti-spike CD8 responses, missing private and CD4 specificities.

The sequenced sample consisted of whole blood. The TCR originated in an adult who was a healthcare worker with PCR-confirmed SARS-CoV-2 infection or an uninfected control (not recorded which). V gene TRBV2 combines with J gene TRBJ2-5, with TRBD1 matching over 11 bases. The CDR3 here is CASGRTGGLGTQYF. DNA for the CDR3: TGTGCCAGCGGCAGGACAGGGGGCTTGGGGACCCAGTACTTC.